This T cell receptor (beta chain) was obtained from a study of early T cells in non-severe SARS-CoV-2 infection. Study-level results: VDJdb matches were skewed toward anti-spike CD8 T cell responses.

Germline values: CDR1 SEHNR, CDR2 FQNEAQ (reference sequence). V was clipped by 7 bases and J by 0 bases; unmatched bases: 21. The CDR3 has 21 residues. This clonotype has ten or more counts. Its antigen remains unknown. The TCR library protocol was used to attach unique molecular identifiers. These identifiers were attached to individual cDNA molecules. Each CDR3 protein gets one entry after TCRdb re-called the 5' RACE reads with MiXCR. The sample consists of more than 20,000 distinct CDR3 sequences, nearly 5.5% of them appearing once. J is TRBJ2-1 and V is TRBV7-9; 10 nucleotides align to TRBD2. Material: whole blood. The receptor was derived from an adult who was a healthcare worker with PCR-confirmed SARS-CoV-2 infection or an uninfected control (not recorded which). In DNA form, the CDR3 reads TGTGCCAGCACCCCCCTCGTGGGCGGAACCGGGACTAGCGCCTCCTACAATGAGCAGTTCTTC. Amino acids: CASTPLVGGTGTSASYNEQFF.